What follows are 32 T cell receptor beta chains derived from one specimen sequenced in a study of tumor-infiltrating lymphocytes in primary liver carcinoma (TCRdb year 2017). The sample was run on an Illumina HiSeq 2500. Using a constant-region primer and ProtoScript II reverse transcriptase, TCRbeta-specific cDNA was reverse-transcribed from 500 to 650 ng total RNA. Three nested multiplex PCR rounds, following a slightly modified ARM-PCR procedure, were used to build the TCRbeta libraries. Each of the first two PCR rounds ran for about 10 cycles and used multiplex TRBV1-TRBV30 forward primers together with a Cbeta reverse primer. In TCRdb, the public reads were trimmed at Q25 with fastp and aligned with MiXCR, with productive beta chains retained. Every distinct CDR3 protein forms one entry, paired with its most common genes and DNA. The sample table lists some 190,000 distinct CDR3 sequences, approximately 80% of them with a count of one. Around a sixth of the sample comes from the top ten.

Without any cell sorting, total RNA and DNA were co-extracted from approximately 22-30 mg of bulk tissue using the AllPrep DNA/RNA mini kit. Sequenced sample: tumor tissue from primary liver carcinoma. These receptors were taken from a man in his forties with primary liver carcinoma and hepatitis B virus infection.

A single count supports this clonotype. One end of the junction fails to match germline, which may point to a read error. For the CDR3, the DNA is TGTGCGAGCACCCCCTCTTGGGGGAATCAAGAGGTCCAGTACTTC. It is translated as CASTPSWGNQEVQYF. The rearrangement links TRBV6-1 to TRBJ2-5; the D call may be TRBD1 or TRBD2 (5 bases each). The CDR3 totals 15 residues. The germline V gene encodes CDR1 MNHNS and CDR2 SASEGT.

A note on this clonotype: The junction departs from germline at one end; a sequencing error may be responsible. The J gene is TRBJ2-6, the V gene TRBV6-1; 7 nucleotides agree with TRBD1. This CDR3 is built from 18 residues. CDR1 is MNHNS and CDR2 is SASEGT in the germline V gene. CDR3 nucleotide sequence: TGTGCCAGCAGACCTCTTAGAGGGGGCTTCACTGGGGACAACGTCCTGACTTTC. Translated: CASRPLRGGFTGDNVLTF.

As regards this clonotype: The germline gene is not matched at one end of the junction; a read error may be the cause. This chain links TRBV6-4 with TRBJ2-3; D gene uncertain. The CDR3 consists of 14 residues. Germline lookup yields CDR1 MRHNA and CDR2 SNTAGT. The CDR3 loop reads CASAAPISTDTQYF. The CDR3, as DNA: TGTGCCAGCGCCGCCCCCATAAGCACAGATACACAGTATTTT.

Points on this clonotype: This could be a read error, since a much larger clone is one nucleotide away. The gene calls are TRBV11-2 and TRBJ1-1, with D perhaps matching TRBD1 (5 bases). This CDR3 region has 17 residues. Germline loops: CDR1 SGHAT, CDR2 FQNNGV. CDR3: CASNLVGVGSLNTEAFF. In DNA form, the CDR3 reads TGTGCCAGCAACTTAGTGGGGGTCGGCAGTTTGAACACTGAAGCTTTCTTT.

Regarding this clonotype: Likely a read error: the CDR3 ends without its conserved phenylalanine or tryptophan. This chain links TRBV29-1 with TRBJ2-3; unclear D gene. The CDR3 is 16 amino acids. Germline V gene sequence: CDR1 SQVTM, CDR2 ANQGSEA. As DNA, the CDR3 is TGCAGTGTCGCTGCAGTGGACGGACGTAGCACAGATACGCAGTATTCT. It translates to CSVAAVDGRSTDTQYS.

With regard to this clonotype: At one of its ends the junction is not consistent with the germline gene, which may arise from a read error. In DNA form, the CDR3 reads TGTGCCAGCAGCCAAGAGAACGGCATAGCGGGTAACACCGGGGGGCTGTTTTTT. It yields the protein CASSQENGIAGNTGGLFF. This chain uses TRBV14 with TRBJ2-2; 7 nucleotides agree with TRBD2. This CDR3 has 18 residues. Germline CDR1 SGHDN, CDR2 FVKESK. The full variable domain, its missing parts supplied by reference TRBV14 and TRBJ2-2, is EAGVTQFPSHSVIEKGQTVTLRCDPISGHDNLYWYRRVMGKEIKFLLHFVKESKQDESGMPNNRFLAERTGGTYSTLKVQPAELEDSGVYFCASSQENGIAGNTGGLFFGEGSRLTVL.

As concerns this clonotype: A junction end diverges from the germline sequence, so it may reflect a read error. The chain links TRBV10-1 to TRBJ2-7; D is uncertain. The V gene's germline CDR1 is WNHNN and CDR2 SYGVQD (reference sequence). This CDR3 comprises 15 residues. CDR3 amino acids: CTSSELRESPYEQYF. In DNA form, the CDR3 reads TGCACCAGCAGTGAACTCAGAGAGAGTCCCTACGAGCAGTACTTC.

To note about this clonotype: The junction departs from the called germline gene at one end, perhaps through a read error. The rearrangement uses TRBV28 and TRBJ2-2, with D tentatively TRBD2 (6 bases). The CDR3 runs to 16 residues. CDR1 and CDR2 from the germline V gene are MDHEN and SYDVKM. The CDR3 loop reads CASSRTGVWEAGELFF. The DNA for the CDR3 is TGTGCCAGCAGCCGTACGGGTGTTTGGGAGGCCGGGGAGCTATTTTTT.

The chain combines TRBV12-3 or TRBV12-4 with TRBJ1-1; 9 positions match TRBD1. V lost 7 bases, J lost 5 bases, and 11 bases stayed unmatched. The CDR3 has 15 residues. CDR3: CASNSRTGGRTEAFF. The CDR3 coding sequence is TGTGCCAGCAATTCCCGTACAGGGGGCAGAACTGAAGCTTTCTTT.

Comments on this clonotype: This may come from a read error, since a much larger clone is one base off. This rearrangement joins TRBV7-8 to TRBJ2-1, with D perhaps TRBD2 (6 bases). There are 16 residues in the CDR3. Trimming shortened V by 1 base and J by 10 bases, and 20 bases separated the two germline ends. CDR1 is SGHVS, CDR2 FQNEAQ, per germline. CDR3 in amino acids: CASSLELLARGKEQFF. In nucleotides, the CDR3 is TGTGCCAGCAGCTTAGAATTGCTAGCGAGAGGGAAGGAGCAGTTCTTC.

Concerning this clonotype: The CDR3 does not end in the conserved phenylalanine or tryptophan, so this is likely a read error. V usage is TRBV4-2 and J usage is TRBJ1-4; 7 nucleotides align to TRBD1. V lost 7 bases and J lost 4; bases outside the gene matches: 12. CDR1 is LGHNA and CDR2 is YNFKEQ in the germline V gene. This CDR3 region has 16 residues. CDR3 loop: CASTQGQPSNNEKLFL. The CDR3 nucleotides are TGTGCCAGCACCCAGGGACAGCCTTCGAATAATGAAAAACTGTTTCTT.

In this sample, this clonotype turned up once. The chain uses TRBV6-6 and TRBJ1-6; D is possibly TRBD1 (5 bases). The length of the CDR3 is 13 residues. V was clipped by 8 bases and J by 17 bases, with 22 bases between them. Germline V gene sequence: CDR1 MNHNY, CDR2 SVGAGI (reference sequence). The CDR3 is CASGNTGISPFHF. CDR3 in DNA: TGTGCCAGCGGTAATACAGGAATTTCACCATTCCACTTT.

As regards this clonotype: The junction differs from germline at one of its ends, possibly a read error. This chain connects TRBV12-3 or TRBV12-4 to TRBJ1-6; TRBD1 might be the D (5 bases). There are 13 residues in the CDR3. CDR3 nucleotides: TGTCCCAGGTCATTGGGGGGGAATTCACCCCCCCACTTC. Residues: CPRSLGGNSPPHF.

With regard to this clonotype: The junction and the germline gene differ at one end; a read error may be behind it. The V gene is TRBV4-3, the J gene TRBJ2-1; D gene uncertain. The CDR3 has 16 amino acids. CDR1 and CDR2 from the germline V gene are LGHNA and YSLEER. The CDR3 sequence: CDSSQDPYYEYNEQFF. The DNA of the CDR3 is TGCGACAGCAGCCAAGATCCCTACTATGAATACAATGAGCAGTTCTTC.

This clonotype was recorded once. A clone one base away is much larger, so this may be a read error. The chain joins TRBV28 to TRBJ2-7, with TRBD1 as a possible D gene (6 bases). The CDR3 consists of 14 residues. Trimming removed 6 bases from V and 0 bases from J, with 12 bases in between. Germline V gives CDR1 MDHEN, CDR2 SYDVKM. The CDR3: CASRTGKGSYEQYF. The CDR3 DNA follows: TGTGCCAGCAGGACAGGTAAAGGCTCCTACGAGCAGTACTTC.

Worth noting for this clonotype: The conserved phenylalanine or tryptophan normally closing the CDR3 is absent here, so this likely arose from a read error. The CDR3 here is CSVEGEEGLDGYTL. The CDR3 nucleotides are TGCAGCGTTGAAGGGGAAGAAGGTTTGGATGGCTACACCCTC. This sequence joins TRBV29-1 and TRBJ1-2; D gene unclear. This CDR3 is 14 amino acids long. Germline V CDR1 and CDR2: SQVTM, ANQGSEA. Trimming took 1 base from V and 6 from J, leaving 15 bases between them.

This sequence joins TRBV6-5 and TRBJ1-5; TRBD1 might be the D (6 bases). In germline, CDR1 is MNHEY, CDR2 SVGAGI. This CDR3 is 14 amino acids long. The CDR3 sequence is CPSSYSGQNQPQHF. The DNA for the CDR3 is TGTCCTAGCAGTTACTCGGGACAAAATCAGCCCCAGCATTTT.

About this clonotype: At one end, the junction sequence differs from germline, possibly due to a read error. The V call is TRBV10-3, the J call TRBJ1-5; no definite D call. Germline values: CDR1 ENHRY, CDR2 SYGVKD. The CDR3 length is 13 residues. The CDR3 spells CVISDGENQPQHF. CDR3 coding DNA: TGTGTCATCAGTGACGGGGAGAATCAGCCCCAACATTTT.

About this clonotype itself: The junction differs from germline at one of its ends, possibly a read error. The chain carries TRBV6-6 and TRBJ1-6, with 8 bases identical to TRBD1. This CDR3 has 13 residues. CDR1 and CDR2 from the germline V gene are MNHNY and SVGAGI (reference sequence). The CDR3 loop is CTSSTTGVLPLHF. The CDR3 DNA sequence: TGTACCAGCAGTACGACAGGGGTTTTGCCCCTCCACTTT.

The V and J genes are TRBV4-2 and TRBJ2-7; D may match TRBD1 or TRBD2 (5 bases each). Deletions cut 0 bases from V and 11 bases from J, with 20 bases between. The CDR3 runs to 15 residues. CDR1 is LGHNA, CDR2 YNFKEQ, per germline. Here the CDR3 reads CASSQDKGSSYEKYF. CDR3 DNA sequence: TGTGCCAGCAGCCAAGATAAGGGGAGCAGCTATGAGAAGTACTTC.

A word on this clonotype: This is likely a read error, given that the CDR3 carries no conserved phenylalanine or tryptophan at its end. The chain couples TRBV6-5 to TRBJ1-5; tentatively, D is TRBD1 (6 bases). Looked up from germline, CDR1 is MNHEY and CDR2 is SVGAGI. The CDR3 has 14 amino acids. The CDR3 sequence is CASSYSGQNQSQHV. The CDR3 region has the DNA TGTGCCAGCAGTTACTCGGGACAAAATCAGTCCCAGCATGTT.

The V call is TRBV11-1, the J call TRBJ1-1; 7 positions match TRBD1. V was pared by 9 bases and J by 2 bases, with 9 bases of the junction left unmatched. CDR1 is SGHAT, CDR2 FQDESV, per germline (reference sequence). The CDR3 loop spans 14 amino acids. CDR3 sequence (DNA): TGTGCCAGTGCCGGGACAGACTTAAACACTGAAGCTTTCTTT. This encodes CASAGTDLNTEAFF.

Comments on this clonotype: This is likely a read error, given that the CDR3 carries no conserved phenylalanine or tryptophan at its end. The rearrangement uses TRBV7-8 and TRBJ2-3; 15 positions match TRBD2. CDR3 length: 16 amino acids. Germline V gene data show CDR1 as SGHVS and CDR2 as FQNEAQ. Trimming took 7 bases from V and 8 from J; bases not matched to a gene: 10. CDR3 DNA: TGTGCCAGCATCTCCCCCGGGACTAGCGGGAGGAGTACGCAGTATTCT. Translating gives CASISPGTSGRSTQYS.

With respect to this clonotype: Given the absence of the conserved phenylalanine or tryptophan at the CDR3 end, a read error is likely. This sequence joins TRBV6-2 or TRBV6-3 and TRBJ2-2; D could derive from TRBD1 or TRBD2 (5 bases each). Germline V gives CDR1 MNHEY, CDR2 SVGEGT. The CDR3 contains 12 residues. The CDR3, as DNA: TGTGCCAGCAGCTCATACACCGGGGACCTGTTTTAT. Translation gives CASSSYTGDLFY.

Only one count was recorded for this clonotype. Germline is not matched at one junction end, which may reflect a read error. V and J are TRBV28 and TRBJ2-7; D not resolved. CDR1 MDHEN and CDR2 SYDVKM come from the germline V gene. This CDR3 has 13 residues. The CDR3 here is CVSSPPFSYEQYF. CDR3 in DNA: TGTGTCAGCAGTCCCCCATTCTCCTACGAGCAGTACTTC.

This clonotype has ten or more counts. The chain joins TRBV10-2 to TRBJ2-3; 8 bases fit TRBD2. Germline lookup yields CDR1 WSHSY and CDR2 SAAADI. The CDR3 runs 15 residues. Trimming cost V 0 bases and J 6 bases; bases outside gene matches: 5. The CDR3 nucleotides are TGCGCCAGCAGTGAGTCAAAAGCGGGAGTGGATACGCAGTATTTT. Amino acid sequence: CASSESKAGVDTQYF.

As concerns this clonotype: A read error may produce the germline difference seen at one junction end. J is TRBJ1-5 and V is TRBV4-2; D is undetermined. Germline-derived CDR1 and CDR2 are LGHNA and YNFKEQ. The CDR3 is 15 residues long. CDR3 bases: TGCGCCAGCAGTCCCATAGAAGGGAGCAATCAGCCCCTGCTTTTT. It translates to CASSPIEGSNQPLLF.

Regarding this clonotype: A junction end diverges from the germline sequence, so it may reflect a read error. The chain combines TRBV9 with TRBJ2-1; 12 nucleotides align to TRBD2. The V gene's germline CDR1 is SGDLS and CDR2 YYNGEE. This CDR3 is built from 16 residues. The CDR3 DNA follows: TGTGCCAGCAACTCCCGGACTAGCGGGACAAGAAATGAGCAGATCTTC. Protein product: CASNSRTSGTRNEQIF.

A remark on this clonotype: Its ends do not fully match the called genes, so a read error is possible. This chain links TRBV6-1 with TRBJ2-2; D possibly matches TRBD1 or TRBD2 (6 bases each). Germline loops: CDR1 MNHNS, CDR2 SASEGT. The CDR3 runs 15 residues. CDR3 sequence (DNA): TGTGCCAGCAGGTCCGGGGGCACGGGTACCGGGAAGCTGTTTTTT. Translating it yields CASRSGGTGTGKLFF.

This sequence joins TRBV11-2 and TRBJ2-5; D ambiguous. The closer fit of TRBJ2-1 to the DNA end suggests the J call may be wrong. Germline V lookup: CDR1 SGHAT, CDR2 FQNNGV. This CDR3 is 16 amino acids long. The CDR3 reads CASSLVPDRLQETQFF. CDR3 in DNA: TGTGCCAGCAGCTTAGTCCCGGATCGCCTGCAGGAGACCCAGTTCTTC.

This clonotype has only a few counts. A much more abundant neighbour one base away suggests this may be a read error. CDR3 in DNA: TGTGCCATCTCGATTAGCCAAGAGACCCAGTACTTC. Translating gives CAISISQETQYF. This chain connects TRBV10-3 to TRBJ2-5; no reliable D call. The V gene's germline CDR1 is ENHRY and CDR2 SYGVKD. The CDR3 is made up of 12 amino acids. V was trimmed by 8 bases and J by 1 base, leaving 8 bases between them.

The table lists this clonotype with a few counts. A much larger clone is a single base away; this may be a read error. The chain recombines TRBV5-1 with TRBJ2-1, with TRBD2 identical over 9 bases. The germline V gene encodes CDR1 SGHRS and CDR2 YFSETQ. J gave up 0 bases and V 4 bases, and 17 bases lay outside the gene matches. CDR3 length equals 20 residues. CDR3 nucleotides: TGCGCCAGCAGCCCCGACAGGCGATCGGTTAGCGGGAGCTCCTACAATGAGCAGTTCTTC. Translated: CASSPDRRSVSGSSYNEQFF.